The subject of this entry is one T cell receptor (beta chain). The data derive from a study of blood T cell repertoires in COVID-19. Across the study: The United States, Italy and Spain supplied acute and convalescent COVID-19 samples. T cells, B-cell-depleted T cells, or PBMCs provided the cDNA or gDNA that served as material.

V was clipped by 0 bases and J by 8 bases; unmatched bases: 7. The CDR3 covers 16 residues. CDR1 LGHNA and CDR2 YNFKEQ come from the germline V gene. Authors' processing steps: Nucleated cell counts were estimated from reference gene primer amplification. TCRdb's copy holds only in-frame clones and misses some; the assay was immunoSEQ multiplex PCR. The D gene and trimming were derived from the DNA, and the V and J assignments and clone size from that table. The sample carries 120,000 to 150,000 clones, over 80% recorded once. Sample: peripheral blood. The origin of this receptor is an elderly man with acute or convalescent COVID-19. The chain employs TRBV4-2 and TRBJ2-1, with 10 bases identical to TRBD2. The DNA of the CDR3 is TGTGCCAGCAGCCAAGATGCTAGCGGGAGTCTTTATGAGCAGTTCTTC. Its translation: CASSQDASGSLYEQFF.